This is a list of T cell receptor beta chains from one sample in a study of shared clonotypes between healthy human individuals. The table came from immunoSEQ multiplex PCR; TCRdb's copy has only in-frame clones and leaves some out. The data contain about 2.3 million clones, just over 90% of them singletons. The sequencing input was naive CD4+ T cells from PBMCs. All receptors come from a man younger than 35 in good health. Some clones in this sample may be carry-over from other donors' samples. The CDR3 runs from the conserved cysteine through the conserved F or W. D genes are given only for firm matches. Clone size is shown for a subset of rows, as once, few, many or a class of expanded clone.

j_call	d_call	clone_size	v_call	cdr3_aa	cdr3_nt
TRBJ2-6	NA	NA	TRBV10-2	CASSELSTGANVLTF	TGCGCCAGCAGTGAGCTAAGCACTGGGGCCAACGTCCTGACTTTC
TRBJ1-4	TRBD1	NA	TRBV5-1	CASSTGTGSMEKLFF	TGCGCCAGCAGCACAGGGACAGGTTCAATGGAAAAACTGTTTTTT
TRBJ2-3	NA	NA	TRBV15	CATSRDPRTRVADTQYF	TGTGCCACCAGCAGAGACCCAAGAACGCGAGTTGCAGATACGCAGTATTTT
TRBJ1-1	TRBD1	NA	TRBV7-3	CASSLTGTGYWGTEAFF	TGTGCCAGCAGCTTAACTGGGACAGGGTACTGGGGCACTGAAGCTTTCTTT
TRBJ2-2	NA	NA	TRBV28	CASSLTSRELFF	TGTGCCAGCAGTTTAACTAGCAGGGAGCTGTTTTTT
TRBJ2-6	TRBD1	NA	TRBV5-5	CAGTQGAFGANVLTF	TGTGCCGGAACACAGGGGGCATTTGGGGCCAACGTCCTGACTTTC
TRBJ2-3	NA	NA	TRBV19	CASSPLRYTDTQYF	TGTGCCAGTAGTCCTTTACGCTACACAGATACGCAGTATTTT
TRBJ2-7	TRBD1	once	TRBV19	CASMPGQGRYEQYF	TGTGCCAGTATGCCGGGACAGGGACGCTACGAGCAGTACTTC
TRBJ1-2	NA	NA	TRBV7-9	CASSQLGYGYTF	TGTGCCAGCAGCCAATTGGGGTACGGCTACACCTTC
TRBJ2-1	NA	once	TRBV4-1	CASSQVGRSKFF	TGCGCCAGCAGCCAAGTGGGTAGAAGTAAGTTCTTC
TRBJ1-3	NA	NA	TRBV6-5	CASTKTGKLGFPIYF	TGTGCCAGCACTAAAACAGGTAAACTCGGGTTTCCCATATATTTT
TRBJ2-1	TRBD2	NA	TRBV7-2	CASSQMSGAGNEQFF	TGTGCCAGCAGCCAAATGAGCGGGGCGGGTAATGAGCAGTTCTTC
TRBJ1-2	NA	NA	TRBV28	CASSPSGKTANYGYTF	TGTGCCAGCAGTCCCTCCGGGAAAACGGCTAACTATGGCTACACCTTC
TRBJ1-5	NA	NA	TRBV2	CASSEAQRSGPQHF	TGTGCCAGCAGTGAAGCGCAACGGAGCGGGCCCCAGCATTTT
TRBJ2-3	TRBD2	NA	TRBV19	CASHARLADNSTDTQYF	TGTGCCAGTCACGCGCGACTAGCGGACAATAGCACAGATACGCAGTATTTT
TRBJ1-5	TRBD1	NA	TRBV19	CASSITGAGQPQHF	TGTGCCAGTAGTATTACAGGGGCAGGTCAGCCCCAGCATTTT
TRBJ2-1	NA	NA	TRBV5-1	CASSLASGDRYYNEQFF	TGCGCCAGCAGCTTGGCCTCGGGGGACCGATACTACAATGAGCAGTTCTTC
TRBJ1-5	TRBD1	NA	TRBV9	CASSRDSSNQPQHF	TGTGCCAGCAGCCGGGACAGTAGCAATCAGCCCCAGCATTTT
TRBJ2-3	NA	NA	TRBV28	CASRWARTDTQYF	TGTGCCAGCAGGTGGGCCCGCACAGATACGCAGTATTTT
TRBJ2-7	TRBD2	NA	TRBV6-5	CASSSPSGAVLEQYF	TGTGCCAGCAGTTCCCCTAGCGGAGCCGTGTTGGAGCAGTACTTC
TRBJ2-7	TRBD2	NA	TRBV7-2	CASSLTSGTYEQYF	TGTGCCAGCAGCTTAACTAGCGGAACCTACGAGCAGTACTTC
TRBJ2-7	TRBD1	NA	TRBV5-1	CASSYGTGYEQYF	TGCGCCAGCAGCTACGGGACAGGCTACGAGCAGTACTTC
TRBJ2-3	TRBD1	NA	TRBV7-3	CASSKGTVSTDTQYF	TGTGCCAGCAGCAAAGGGACAGTTAGCACAGATACGCAGTATTTT
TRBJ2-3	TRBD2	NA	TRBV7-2	CASSLAYTSGATQYF	TGTGCCAGCAGCTTAGCGTACACTAGCGGAGCTACGCAGTATTTT
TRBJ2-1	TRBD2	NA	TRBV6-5	CASSYPGLAGNEQFF	TGTGCCAGCAGTTACCCGGGACTAGCGGGTAATGAGCAGTTCTTC
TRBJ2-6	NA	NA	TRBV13	CASSLAPDSGANVLTF	TGTGCCAGCAGCTTAGCTCCGGACTCTGGGGCCAACGTCCTGACTTTC
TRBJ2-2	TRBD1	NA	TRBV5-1	CASSPLTGYTGELFF	TGCGCCAGCAGCCCACTGACAGGGTACACCGGGGAGCTGTTTTTT
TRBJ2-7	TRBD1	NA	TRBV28	CASSPGQTYEQYF	TGTGCCAGCAGCCCGGGACAGACCTACGAGCAGTACTTC
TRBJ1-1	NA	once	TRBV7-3	CASRQSLNTEAFF	TGTGCCAGCAGACAGAGCCTGAACACTGAAGCTTTCTTT
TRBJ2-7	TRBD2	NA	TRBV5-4	CASSFGGRARYEQYF	TGTGCCAGCAGCTTTGGTGGGAGGGCCAGGTACGAGCAGTACTTC
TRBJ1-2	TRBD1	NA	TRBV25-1	CASSGRDRGPTGGGYTF	TGTGCCAGCAGTGGCCGGGACAGGGGACCAACAGGCGGCGGCTACACCTTC
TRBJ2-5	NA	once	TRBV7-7	CASSLEGGETQYF	TGTGCCAGCAGCTTAGAAGGGGGAGAGACCCAGTACTTC
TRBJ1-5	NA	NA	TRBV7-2	CASSLARVSNQPQHF	TGTGCCAGCAGCTTAGCCAGGGTTAGCAATCAGCCCCAGCATTTT
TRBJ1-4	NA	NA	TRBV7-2	CASSPGTGNEKLFF	TGTGCCAGCAGCCCCGGGACGGGCAATGAAAAACTGTTTTTT
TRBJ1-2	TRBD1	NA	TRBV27	CASSFDRANYGYTF	TGTGCCAGCAGCTTTGACAGGGCTAACTATGGCTACACCTTC
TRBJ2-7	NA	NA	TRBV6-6	CASQGGGEIYEQYF	TGTGCCAGCCAGGGGGGGGGCGAAATCTACGAGCAGTACTTC
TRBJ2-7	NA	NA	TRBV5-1	CASSLAQTLQYEQYF	TGCGCCAGCAGCTTGGCCCAGACTTTACAATACGAGCAGTACTTC
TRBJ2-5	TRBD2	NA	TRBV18	CASSPGSGRETQYF	TGTGCCAGCTCACCAGGTAGCGGGAGAGAGACCCAGTACTTC
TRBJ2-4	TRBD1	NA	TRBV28	CASSLPGQGPAKNIQYF	TGTGCCAGCAGTTTACCGGGACAGGGGCCCGCCAAAAACATTCAGTACTTC
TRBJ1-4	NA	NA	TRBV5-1	CASSLASGLINEKLFF	TGCGCCAGCAGCTTGGCGTCGGGGCTGATTAATGAAAAACTGTTTTTT
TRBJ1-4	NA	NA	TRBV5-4	CASSLDTEKLFF	TGTGCCAGCAGCTTGGACACTGAAAAACTGTTTTTT
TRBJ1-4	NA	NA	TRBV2	CASSEVVSLEKLFF	TGTGCCAGCAGTGAAGTAGTCTCCCTTGAAAAACTGTTTTTT
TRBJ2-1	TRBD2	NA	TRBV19	CASSIVWTSLSYNEQFF	TGTGCCAGTAGTATAGTTTGGACTAGCCTCTCCTACAATGAGCAGTTCTTC
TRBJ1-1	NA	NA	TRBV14	CASSPRTENTEAFF	TGTGCCAGCAGCCCACGGACAGAGAACACTGAAGCTTTCTTT
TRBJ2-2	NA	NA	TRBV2	CASSRGTGGTGELFF	TGTGCCAGCAGCAGGGGAACAGGCGGAACCGGGGAGCTGTTTTTT
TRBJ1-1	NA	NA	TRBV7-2	CASSPTQGRTEAFF	TGTGCCAGCAGCCCAACACAGGGACGTACTGAAGCTTTCTTT
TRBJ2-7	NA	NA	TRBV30	CAWSVRGHEQYF	TGTGCCTGGAGTGTACGGGGCCACGAGCAGTACTTC